The 32 T cell receptor beta chains below were found in one sample sequenced in a study of human T cells and chemical hapten exposure. TCRdb reprocessed the RACE reads with MiXCR, giving one entry per CDR3 protein. The sample has around 300,000 distinct CDR3 sequences; roughly 7.4% are singletons. Time point of the sample: pre-sensitization, week 0. The treatment denotes: therapeutic diphenylcyclopropenone sensitization with weekly scalp DPC. This specimen was whole blood, taken in connection with sensitization to the hapten diphenylcyclopropenone (DPC). The source is a young man with alopecia areata. Some clones in this sample may be carry-over from other donors' samples.

This clonotype was detected only a few times. This chain connects TRBV28 to TRBJ1-1; 8 nucleotides align to TRBD1. Trimming took 5 bases from V and 2 from J; bases not matched to a gene: 7. Germline V gene lookup returns CDR1 MDHEN and CDR2 SYDVKM. The CDR3 consists of 15 residues. The CDR3 region has the DNA TGTGCCAGCAGTCCCCCGGGACAGGTAAACACTGAAGCTTTCTTT. It yields the protein CASSPPGQVNTEAFF.

This clonotype showed up just a few times. The chain carries TRBV6-5 and TRBJ1-6, with 8 bases that match TRBD1. This CDR3 is 18 amino acids long. The trim removed 1 base at V and 0 bases at J, leaving 5 bases unmatched. Germline V gene lookup returns CDR1 MNHEY and CDR2 SVGAGI. The CDR3 is CASSYLQGASSYNSPLHF. The CDR3, as DNA: TGTGCCAGCAGTTACTTGCAGGGGGCAAGCTCCTATAATTCACCCCTCCACTTT.

This clonotype was picked up a small number of times. This rearrangement joins TRBV20-1 to TRBJ1-1; D is perhaps TRBD1 (5 bases). This CDR3 has 11 amino acids. Trimming removed 3 bases at V and 6 bases at J, with 8 bases between. CDR1 is DFQATT and CDR2 is SNEGSKA in the germline V gene (reference sequence). The CDR3 protein is CSASGTAEAFF. CDR3 DNA: TGCAGTGCTAGCGGGACGGCTGAAGCTTTCTTT.

The chain uses TRBV6-5 and TRBJ1-5; D not resolved. This CDR3 spans 13 amino acids. V lost 4 bases and J lost 6, with 10 bases in between. Germline CDR1 reads MNHEY; CDR2 reads SVGAGI. As DNA, the CDR3 is TGTGCCAGCAGTTTGGTGCAAGGTCAGCCCCAGCATTTT. Translated, it gives CASSLVQGQPQHF.

This clonotype has at least ten counts. V gene TRBV6-2 or TRBV6-3 combines with J gene TRBJ1-2; perhaps TRBD1 as D (6 bases). CDR1 is MNHEY and CDR2 is SVGEGT in the germline V gene. CDR3 length equals 17 residues. V was pared by 2 bases and J by 4 bases, with 20 bases between. CDR3 nucleotide sequence: TGTGCCAGCAGTTACGAAACAGGGAGGGATTGGACCTATGGCTACACCTTC. Amino acid sequence: CASSYETGRDWTYGYTF.

In its sample, this clonotype was seen a few times. J is TRBJ2-3 and V is TRBV3-1; D remains unclear. The V end lost 4 bases, the J end lost 2 bases, and 7 bases lay between the germline ends. Germline values: CDR1 LGHDT, CDR2 YNNKEL (reference sequence). The CDR3 extends over 13 amino acids. The CDR3 DNA sequence: TGTGCCAGCAGCCGCGCAGCCACAGATACGCAGTATTTT. This translates into CASSRAATDTQYF.

Many counts were recorded for this clonotype. This chain connects TRBV11-1 to TRBJ2-7; possibly TRBD2 for D (5 bases). This CDR3 comprises 15 residues. Trimming stripped 5 bases from V and 0 bases from J, with 14 bases between. Germline assignment: CDR1 SGHAT and CDR2 FQDESV (reference sequence). In nucleotides, the CDR3 is TGTGCCAGCAGCCGCGGCGGACTCAGCTCCTACGAGCAGTACGTC. It yields the protein CASSRGGLSSYEQYV.

This clonotype was seen at least ten times. The J gene is TRBJ1-3, the V gene TRBV29-1; D is unresolved. Germline CDR1 reads SQVTM; CDR2 reads ANQGSEA. V was clipped by 6 bases and J by 1 base, with 7 bases between them. The CDR3 sequence is 12 residues long. The CDR3 DNA reads TGCAGCGTGAGGGAATCTGGAAACACCATATATTTT. This codes for CSVRESGNTIYF.

The chain employs TRBV6-5 and TRBJ2-5; D gene unclear. Germline values: CDR1 MNHEY, CDR2 SVGAGI. This CDR3 has 14 residues. V lost 7 bases and J 6 bases, leaving 18 bases between the germline ends. Here the CDR3 reads CASNRDTLPKTQYF. The CDR3 bases are TGTGCCAGCAATCGAGACACACTACCTAAGACCCAGTACTTC.

This clonotype occurred a few times. This sequence joins TRBV28 and TRBJ2-7; D is tentatively TRBD1 or TRBD2 (6 bases each). Germline V CDR1 and CDR2: MDHEN, SYDVKM. This CDR3 contains 12 residues. V was trimmed by 5 bases and J by 4 bases, leaving 9 bases between them. CDR3 coding DNA: TGTGCCAGCAGTCGGGGGCAATACGAGCAGTACTTC. It specifies CASSRGQYEQYF.

This clonotype has only a few counts. CDR3 region: CASSLGRGGKNGYTF. Here the CDR3 DNA reads TGTGCCAGCAGCTTAGGCCGGGGAGGCAAAAATGGCTACACCTTC. The chain combines TRBV11-2 with TRBJ1-2; D gene ambiguous. Germline V gene data show CDR1 as SGHAT and CDR2 as FQNNGV. This CDR3 is built from 15 residues. Trimming shortened V by 1 base and J by 6 bases, and 15 bases separated the two germline ends.

This sequence joins TRBV7-9 and TRBJ1-2; no reliable D call. With 0 bases removed from V and 4 bases from J, the gap between germline ends came to 9 bases. The CDR3 spans 14 residues. CDR1 is SEHNR, CDR2 FQNEAQ, per germline (reference sequence). CDR3 bases: TGTGCCAGCAGCTTAGCGGACGGGCTCTATGGCTACACCTTC. Translating it yields CASSLADGLYGYTF.

This clonotype was found a few times. The J gene is TRBJ2-1, the V gene TRBV11-3; 9 bases are shared with TRBD2. Trimming cost V 5 bases and J 4 bases; bases outside gene matches: 15. CDR1 is SGHNT and CDR2 is YENEEA in the germline V gene. CDR3 length equals 18 residues. The CDR3 reads CASSPSGGGGALYNEQFF. CDR3 nucleotides: TGTGCCAGCAGCCCGTCTGGTGGCGGGGGGGCATTATACAATGAGCAGTTCTTC. The full variable domain, completed using reference TRBV11-3 and TRBJ2-1, is EAGVVQSPRYKIIEKKQPVAFWCNPISGHNTLYWYLQNLGQGPELLIRYENEEAVDDSQLPKDRFSAERLKGVDSTLKIQPAELGDSAVYLCASSPSGGGGALYNEQFFGPGTRLTVL.

The V gene is TRBV11-2, the J gene TRBJ2-5; 8 bases agree with TRBD2. Germline CDR1 reads SGHAT; CDR2 reads FQNNGV. CDR3 length: 16 amino acids. The junction had 5 bases not matched to a gene; V was cut back by 2 bases and J by 0 bases. CDR3 residues: CASSLNLAGYQETQYF. In nucleotides, the CDR3 is TGTGCCAGCAGCTTAAACTTAGCGGGGTACCAAGAGACCCAGTACTTC.

This clonotype occurred many times. The V and J genes are TRBV28 and TRBJ1-5; weak D call: TRBD1 (5 bases). Germline V CDR1 and CDR2: MDHEN, SYDVKM. V was cut by 11 bases and J by 6 bases, with 23 bases left in between. The CDR3 loop spans 15 amino acids. CDR3 sequence: CAAAPPAGLIQPQHF. The CDR3, as DNA: TGTGCCGCAGCCCCCCCGGCAGGGCTTATTCAGCCCCAGCATTTT.

This clonotype has just a few counts. The CDR3 coding sequence is TGTGCCAGCAGCCCCTGGGGGGGAGGAGAGACCCAGTACTTC. Translation: CASSPWGGGETQYF. This chain connects TRBV12-3 or TRBV12-4 to TRBJ2-5, with 7 bases fitting TRBD2. CDR3 size: 14 residues. V shed 6 bases, J shed 4 bases, and the junction held 8 bases outside the gene matches.

This clonotype has more than one count but fewer than ten. The chain employs TRBV28 and TRBJ2-3, with TRBD1 matching over 7 bases. There are 15 residues in the CDR3. Germline-derived CDR1 and CDR2 are MDHEN and SYDVKM. The V and J ends lost 7 bases and 4 bases, in that order; junction bases with no gene match: 11. In nucleotides, the CDR3 is TGTGCCAGCATCAAACAGGGGAGATGGGCAGATACGCAGTATTTT. Translated: CASIKQGRWADTQYF.

In its sample, this clonotype was seen many times. The chain recombines TRBV6-2 or TRBV6-3 with TRBJ2-5; D is perhaps TRBD2 (6 bases). The CDR3 is 13 amino acids. V lost 8 bases and J lost 4, with 14 bases in between. Germline CDR1 is MNHEY and CDR2 is SVGEGT. CDR3 sequence reads: CASDAEGRETQYF. The CDR3 region has the DNA TGTGCCAGCGACGCGGAGGGAAGAGAGACCCAGTACTTC.

This clonotype has at least ten counts. This chain links TRBV14 with TRBJ1-5; possible D gene TRBD1, 5 bases. CDR1 is SGHDN and CDR2 is FVKESK in the germline V gene. V was pared by 4 bases and J by 4 bases, with 8 bases between. This CDR3 is built from 13 residues. Written as DNA, the CDR3 is TGTGCCAGCAGCCGACAGTTTAATCAGCCCCAGCATTTT. Translating it yields CASSRQFNQPQHF.

This clonotype was seen ten or more times. J is TRBJ2-1 and V is TRBV5-6; 7 nucleotides match TRBD2. CDR1 is SGHDT, CDR2 YYEEEE, per germline. The V and J ends lost 6 bases and 2 bases, in that order; junction bases with no gene match: 8. The CDR3 has 15 residues. CDR3 DNA sequence: TGTGCCAGCACCCGAGCCGGGAGGACCTACAATGAGCAGTTCTTC. This encodes CASTRAGRTYNEQFF. The variable domain in full, with the rest retrieved from reference TRBV5-6 and TRBJ2-1, is DAGVTQSPTHLIKTRGQQVTLRCSPKSGHDTVSWYQQALGQGPQFIFQYYEEEERQRGNFPDRFSGHQFPNYSSELNVNALLLGDSALYLCASTRAGRTYNEQFFGPGTRLTVL.

The chain uses TRBV20-1 and TRBJ1-1; TRBD1 matches 10 bases. Looked up from germline, CDR1 is DFQATT and CDR2 is SNEGSKA (reference sequence). This CDR3 spans 16 amino acids. V lost 1 base and J lost 1; bases outside the gene matches: 6. The CDR3 sequence is CSARVGDRGWNTEAFF. In DNA form, the CDR3 reads TGCAGTGCTAGAGTTGGGGACAGGGGATGGAACACTGAAGCTTTCTTT.

The J gene is TRBJ2-7, the V gene TRBV5-4; 13 nucleotides line up with TRBD2. Per the germline V gene, CDR1 is SGHNT and CDR2 is YYREEE (reference sequence). The CDR3 covers 14 residues. V trimming: 4 bases; J trimming: 4 bases; junction bases outside the gene matches: 2. CDR3 in amino acids: CASSPLAGGYEQYF. CDR3 nucleotides: TGTGCCAGCAGCCCACTAGCGGGAGGGTACGAGCAGTACTTC. The whole variable domain, remainder taken from reference TRBV5-4 and TRBJ2-7, is ETGVTQSPTHLIKTRGQQVTLRCSSQSGHNTVSWYQQALGQGPQFIFQYYREEENGRGNFPPRFSGLQFPNYSSELNVNALELDDSALYLCASSPLAGGYEQYFGPGTRLTVT.

V usage is TRBV4-1 and J usage is TRBJ1-1, with D hard to call. The CDR3 is 13 amino acids. Trimming pared 2 bases from V and 1 base from J, leaving 5 bases between. Germline-derived CDR1 and CDR2 are MGHRA and YSYEKL. The DNA for the CDR3 is TGCGCCAGCAGCCAATACGCGAACACTGAAGCTTTCTTT. It codes for CASSQYANTEAFF.

This clonotype has a handful of counts. The V and J genes are TRBV11-2 and TRBJ2-7; 7 bases agree with TRBD1. CDR1 and CDR2 (germline): SGHAT, FQNNGV. The CDR3 consists of 17 residues. Trimming removed 6 bases from V and 4 bases from J; junction bases left unmatched: 18. The CDR3 coding sequence is TGTGCCAGCAGAACAAGTTTTTTGGGACAGCGGAAATACGAGCAGTACTTC. It translates to CASRTSFLGQRKYEQYF.

This clonotype was detected many times. This rearrangement joins TRBV20-1 to TRBJ2-5, with D perhaps matching TRBD2 (5 bases). V lost 2 bases and J lost 4, with 17 bases in between. CDR1 is DFQATT, CDR2 SNEGSKA, per germline (reference sequence). The length of the CDR3 is 15 residues. The chain's CDR3 is CSARPLSGSGETQYF. Written as DNA, the CDR3 is TGCAGTGCTAGACCCCTATCGGGGAGTGGAGAGACCCAGTACTTC.

The CDR3 DNA reads as TGTGCCAGCAGTAGGACAGGGCTAAAGGAAAAACTGTTTTTT. This codes for CASSRTGLKEKLFF. The chain employs TRBV21-1 and TRBJ1-4; TRBD1 is the table's D call and was not checked against the DNA. TRBV21-1 is recorded as a pseudogene. CDR3 length equals 14 residues.

This chain joins TRBV20-1 and TRBJ2-7; D possibly corresponds to TRBD1 (6 bases). The germline V gene encodes CDR1 DFQATT and CDR2 SNEGSKA (reference sequence). The CDR3 loop spans 12 amino acids. V lost 4 bases and J 2 bases, leaving 9 bases between the germline ends. CDR3 DNA sequence: TGCAGTGCTAACAGGGAGCCCTACGAGCAGTACTTC. The encoded protein is CSANREPYEQYF.

There are a few counts of this clonotype. The chain recombines TRBV7-9 with TRBJ1-5; D remains unclear. The CDR3 is made up of 14 amino acids. V was clipped by 2 bases and J by 6 bases, with 11 bases between them. Germline V gives CDR1 SEHNR, CDR2 FQNEAQ (reference sequence). The CDR3 DNA sequence: TGTGCCAGCAGCTTATTGGGCGAAGCTCAGCCCCAGCATTTT. Its protein is CASSLLGEAQPQHF.

This clonotype was seen more than once but under ten times. V usage is TRBV19 and J usage is TRBJ2-7; possible D gene TRBD2, 6 bases. Germline V gene sequence: CDR1 LNHDA, CDR2 SQIVND (reference sequence). This CDR3 region has 13 residues. The V end was cut by 5 bases, the J end by 2 bases, with 10 bases between. CDR3: CASSRWGAYEQYF. The CDR3 nucleotides are TGTGCCAGTAGTCGGTGGGGGGCCTACGAGCAGTACTTC.

This chain uses TRBV7-9 with TRBJ2-7; a weak D match, TRBD2 (6 bases). This CDR3 comprises 15 residues. Germline V gene data show CDR1 as SEHNR and CDR2 as FQNEAQ (reference sequence). V was clipped by 3 bases and J by 3 bases, with 15 bases between them. The CDR3 DNA sequence: TGTGCCAGCAGCTTTGGGACGGGGGTAGGCTACGAGCAGTACGTC. Protein product: CASSFGTGVGYEQYV.

The chain has TRBV28 and TRBJ1-4; 9 bases line up with TRBD1. V lost 9 bases, J lost 4 bases, and 9 bases stayed unmatched. This CDR3 comprises 15 residues. Germline CDR1 and CDR2: MDHEN and SYDVKM. In nucleotides, the CDR3 is TGTGCCAGTATCGACAGGGGGGGCGGTAATGAAAAACTGTTTTTT. This sequence encodes CASIDRGGGNEKLFF. The full variable domain, rest sourced from reference TRBV28 and TRBJ1-4, is DVKVTQSSRYLVKRTGEKVFLECVQDMDHENMFWYRQDPGLGLRLIYFSYDVKMKEKGDIPEGYSVSREKKERFSLILESASTNQTSMYLCASIDRGGGNEKLFFGSGTQLSVL.

Only a few counts were recorded for this clonotype. The rearrangement uses TRBV6-5 and TRBJ1-2, with D perhaps TRBD1 (6 bases). The CDR3 runs 15 residues. Germline lookup yields CDR1 MNHEY and CDR2 SVGAGI. Deletions cut 3 bases from V and 1 base from J, with 12 bases between. CDR3 residues: CASSYYRDGNYGYTF. The CDR3 DNA reads TGTGCCAGCAGTTATTACAGGGACGGTAACTATGGCTACACCTTC.